This is a list of T cell receptor beta chains from one sample in a study of control samples from healthy donors and cancer patients. This table comes from immunoSEQ multiplex PCR, and its TCRdb copy is limited to in-frame clones, with some not included. The sample shows roughly 120,000 clones, about 95% of them seen only once. The specimen was blood. Every receptor here comes from a man younger than 45 in good health. Both conserved end residues are part of each CDR3. A D gene is named only where the DNA matches it firmly. The listing skips clone size in some rows; elsewhere it reads once, few, many or a size class.

CDR3,DNA,J,D,size,V
CASSPLGAGNSPLHF,TGTGCCAGCAGTCCCCTGGGCGCTGGGAATTCACCCCTCCACTTT,TRBJ1-6,-,-,TRBV2
CASSKGFSGNTIYF,TGTGCCAGCAGCAAGGGGTTTTCTGGAAACACCATATATTTT,TRBJ1-3,-,once,TRBV11-1
CASSRNLGQGSSYEQYF,TGTGCCAGCTCACGAAATCTCGGACAGGGGAGCTCCTACGAGCAGTACTTC,TRBJ2-7,TRBD1,-,TRBV18
CASSQVQGDAEAFF,TGTGCCAGCAGCCAAGTTCAAGGGGATGCTGAAGCTTTCTTT,TRBJ1-1,-,-,TRBV3-1/TRBV3-2
CASSPPPATDTQYF,TGTGCCAGCTCACCACCTCCAGCCACAGATACGCAGTATTTT,TRBJ2-3,-,-,TRBV18
CASSPDRNYGYTF,TGTGCCAGCTCACCCGACAGGAACTATGGCTACACCTTC,TRBJ1-2,-,once,TRBV18
CASSSKLETQYF,TGTGCCAGCAGTTCGAAACTAGAGACCCAGTACTTC,TRBJ2-5,-,-,TRBV6-2/TRBV6-3
CASRTSFVIGELFF,TGCGCCAGTAGGACTAGCTTTGTCATCGGGGAGCTGTTTTTT,TRBJ2-2,TRBD2,-,TRBV5-1
CASSADRAEHEQYF,TGTGCCAGCAGCGCGGACAGGGCTGAGCACGAGCAGTACTTC,TRBJ2-7,-,-,TRBV21-1
CASSSTSGGAVEQFF,TGTGCCAGCAGCTCTACTAGCGGGGGGGCCGTTGAGCAGTTCTTC,TRBJ2-1,TRBD2,-,TRBV7-6
CASSAGQGSVEAFF,TGTGCCAGCTCAGCTGGACAGGGGTCGGTTGAAGCTTTCTTT,TRBJ1-1,TRBD1,once,TRBV18